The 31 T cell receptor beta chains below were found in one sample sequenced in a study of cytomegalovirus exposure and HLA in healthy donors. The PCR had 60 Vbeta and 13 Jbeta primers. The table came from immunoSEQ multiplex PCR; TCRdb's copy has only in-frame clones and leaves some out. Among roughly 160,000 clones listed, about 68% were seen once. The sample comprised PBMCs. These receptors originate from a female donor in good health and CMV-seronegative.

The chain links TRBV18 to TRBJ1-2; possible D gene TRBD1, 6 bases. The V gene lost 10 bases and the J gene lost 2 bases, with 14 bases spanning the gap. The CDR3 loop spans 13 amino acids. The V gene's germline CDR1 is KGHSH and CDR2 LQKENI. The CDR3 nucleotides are TGTGCCACGAGCTTTCAGGGGAACTATGGCTACACCTTC. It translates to CATSFQGNYGYTF.

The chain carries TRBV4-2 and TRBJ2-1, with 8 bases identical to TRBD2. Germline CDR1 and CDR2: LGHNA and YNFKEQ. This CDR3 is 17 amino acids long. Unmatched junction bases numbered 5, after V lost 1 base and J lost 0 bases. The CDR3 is CASSQGTGGSSYNEQFF. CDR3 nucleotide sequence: TGTGCCAGCAGCCAAGGGACGGGAGGGAGCTCCTACAATGAGCAGTTCTTC.

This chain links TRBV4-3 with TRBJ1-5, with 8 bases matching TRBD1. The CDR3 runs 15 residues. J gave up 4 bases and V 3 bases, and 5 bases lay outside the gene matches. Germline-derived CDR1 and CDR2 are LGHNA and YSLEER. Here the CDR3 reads CASSHRTGKNQPQHF. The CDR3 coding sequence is TGCGCCAGCAGCCACCGGACAGGGAAGAATCAGCCCCAGCATTTT.

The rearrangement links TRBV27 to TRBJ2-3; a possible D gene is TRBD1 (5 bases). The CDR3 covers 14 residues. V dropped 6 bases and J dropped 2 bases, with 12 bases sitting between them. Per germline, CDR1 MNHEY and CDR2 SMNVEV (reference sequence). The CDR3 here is CASRRGHITDTQYF. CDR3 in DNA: TGTGCCAGCAGAAGAGGACACATCACAGATACGCAGTATTTT.

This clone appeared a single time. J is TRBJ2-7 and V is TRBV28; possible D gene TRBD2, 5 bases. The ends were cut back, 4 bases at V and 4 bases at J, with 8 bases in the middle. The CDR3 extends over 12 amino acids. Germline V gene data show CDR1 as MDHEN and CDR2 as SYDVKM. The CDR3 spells CASSSDWYEQYF. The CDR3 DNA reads TGTGCCAGCAGTTCGGACTGGTACGAGCAGTACTTC.

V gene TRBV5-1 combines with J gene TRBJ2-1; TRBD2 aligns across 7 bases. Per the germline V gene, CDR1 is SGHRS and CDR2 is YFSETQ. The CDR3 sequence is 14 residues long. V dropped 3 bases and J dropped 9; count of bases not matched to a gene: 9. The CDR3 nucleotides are TGCGCCAGCAGCTACGGGGAGCGGGGAAGTGAGCAGTTCTTC. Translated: CASSYGERGSEQFF. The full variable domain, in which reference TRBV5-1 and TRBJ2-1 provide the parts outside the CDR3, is KAGVTQTPRYLIKTRGQQVTLSCSPISGHRSVSWYQQTPGQGLQFLFEYFSETQRNKGNFPGRFSGRQFSNSRSEMNVSTLELGDSALYLCASSYGERGSEQFFGPGTRLTVL.

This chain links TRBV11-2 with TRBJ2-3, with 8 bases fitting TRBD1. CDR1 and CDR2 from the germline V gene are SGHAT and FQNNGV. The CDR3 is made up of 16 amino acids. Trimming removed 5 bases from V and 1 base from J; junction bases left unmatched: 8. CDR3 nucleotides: TGTGCCAGCAGCCCATCGACAGGGGTCGGCACAGATACGCAGTATTTT. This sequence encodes CASSPSTGVGTDTQYF. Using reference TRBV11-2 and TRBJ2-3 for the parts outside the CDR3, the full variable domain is EAGVAQSPRYKIIEKRQSVAFWCNPISGHATLYWYQQILGQGPKLLIQFQNNGVVDDSQLPKDRFSAERLKGVDSTLKIQPAKLEDSAVYLCASSPSTGVGTDTQYFGPGTRLTVL.

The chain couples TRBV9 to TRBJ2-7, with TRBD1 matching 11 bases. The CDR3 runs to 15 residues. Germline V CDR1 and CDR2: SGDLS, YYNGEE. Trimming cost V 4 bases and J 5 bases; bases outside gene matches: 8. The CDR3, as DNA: TGTGCCAGCAGCTTGGGGGGACAGGGGGTCCACGAGCAGTACTTC. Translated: CASSLGGQGVHEQYF.

The CDR3 protein is CSVEDSGAPTDTQYF. The DNA of the CDR3 is TGCAGCGTTGAAGATTCAGGGGCCCCCACAGATACGCAGTATTTT. This chain connects TRBV29-1 to TRBJ2-3; perhaps TRBD1 as D (6 bases). The CDR3 contains 15 residues. The germline V and J ends were trimmed by 0 bases and 2 bases, with 12 bases remaining between them. Germline loops: CDR1 SQVTM, CDR2 ANQGSEA.

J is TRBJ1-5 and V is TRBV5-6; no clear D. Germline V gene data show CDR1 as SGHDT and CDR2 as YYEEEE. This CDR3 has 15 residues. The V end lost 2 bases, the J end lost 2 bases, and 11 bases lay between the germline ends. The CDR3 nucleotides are TGTGCCAGCAGCTTAGGCGGATGGGGCAATCAGCCCCAGCATTTT. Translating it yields CASSLGGWGNQPQHF.

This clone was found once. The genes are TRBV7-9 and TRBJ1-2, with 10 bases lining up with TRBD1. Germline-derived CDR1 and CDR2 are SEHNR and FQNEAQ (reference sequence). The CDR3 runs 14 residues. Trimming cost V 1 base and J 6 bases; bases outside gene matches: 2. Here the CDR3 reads CASSLGGTGDGYTF. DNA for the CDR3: TGTGCCAGCAGCTTAGGGGGGACAGGGGATGGCTACACCTTC.

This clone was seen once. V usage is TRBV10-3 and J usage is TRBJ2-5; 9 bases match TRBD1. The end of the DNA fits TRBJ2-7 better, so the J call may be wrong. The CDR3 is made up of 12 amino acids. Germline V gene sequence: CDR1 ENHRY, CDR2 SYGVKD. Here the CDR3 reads CAISGQGDEQYF. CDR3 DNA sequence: TGTGCCATCAGTGGACAGGGGGACGAGCAGTACTTC.

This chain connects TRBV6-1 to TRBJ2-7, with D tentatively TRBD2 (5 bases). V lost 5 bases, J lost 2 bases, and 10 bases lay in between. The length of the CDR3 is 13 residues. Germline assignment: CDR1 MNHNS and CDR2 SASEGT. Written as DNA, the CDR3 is TGTGCCAGCAGTACTTCCGGGGCCTACGAGCAGTACTTC. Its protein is CASSTSGAYEQYF.

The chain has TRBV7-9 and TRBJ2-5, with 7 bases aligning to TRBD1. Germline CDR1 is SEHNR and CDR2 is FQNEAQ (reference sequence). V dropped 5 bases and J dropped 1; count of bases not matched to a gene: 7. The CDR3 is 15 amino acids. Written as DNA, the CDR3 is TGTGCCAGCAGCCCTACGGGACAGAGCCAAGAGACCCAGTACTTC. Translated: CASSPTGQSQETQYF. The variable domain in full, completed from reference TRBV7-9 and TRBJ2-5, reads DTGVSQNPRHKITKRGQNVTFRCDPISEHNRLYWYRQTLGQGPEFLTYFQNEAQLEKSRLLSDRFSAERPKGSFSTLEIQRTEQGDSAMYLCASSPTGQSQETQYFGPGTRLLVL.

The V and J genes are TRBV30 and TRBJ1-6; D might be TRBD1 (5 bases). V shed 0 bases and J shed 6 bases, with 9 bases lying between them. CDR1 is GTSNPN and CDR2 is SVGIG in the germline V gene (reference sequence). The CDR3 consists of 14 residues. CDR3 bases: TGTGCCTGGAGTGTACCCGGGGGTAATTCACCCCTCCACTTT. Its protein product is CAWSVPGGNSPLHF.

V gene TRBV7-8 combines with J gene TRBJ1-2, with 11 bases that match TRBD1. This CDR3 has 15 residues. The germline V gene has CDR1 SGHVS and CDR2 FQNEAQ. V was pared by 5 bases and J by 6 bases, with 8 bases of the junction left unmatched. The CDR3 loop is CASSPVGQGVDGYTF. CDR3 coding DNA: TGTGCCAGCAGCCCAGTGGGACAGGGGGTGGATGGCTACACCTTC.

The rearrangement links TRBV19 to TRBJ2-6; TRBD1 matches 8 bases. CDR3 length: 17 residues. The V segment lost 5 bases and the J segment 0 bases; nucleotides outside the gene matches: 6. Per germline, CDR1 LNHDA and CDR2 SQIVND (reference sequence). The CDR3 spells CASSDGTGYSGANVLTF. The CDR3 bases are TGTGCCAGTAGTGACGGGACAGGCTACTCTGGGGCCAACGTCCTGACTTTC.

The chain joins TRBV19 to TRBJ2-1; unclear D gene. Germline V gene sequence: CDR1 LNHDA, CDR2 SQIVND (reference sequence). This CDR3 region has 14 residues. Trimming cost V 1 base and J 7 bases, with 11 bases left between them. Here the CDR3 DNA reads TGTGCCAGTAGTATAGGTGGAGTACGGAATGAGCAGTTCTTC. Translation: CASSIGGVRNEQFF.

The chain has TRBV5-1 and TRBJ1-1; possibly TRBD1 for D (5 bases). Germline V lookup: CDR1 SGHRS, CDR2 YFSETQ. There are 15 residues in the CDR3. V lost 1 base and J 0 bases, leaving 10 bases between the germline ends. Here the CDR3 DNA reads TGCGCCAGCAGCTTGAGTTGGGGGGTGAACACTGAAGCTTTCTTT. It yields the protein CASSLSWGVNTEAFF.

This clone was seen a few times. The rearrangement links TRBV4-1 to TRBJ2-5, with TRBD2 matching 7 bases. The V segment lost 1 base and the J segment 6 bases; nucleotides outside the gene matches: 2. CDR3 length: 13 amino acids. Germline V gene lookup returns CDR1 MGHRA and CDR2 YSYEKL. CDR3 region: CASSQGGGKTQYF. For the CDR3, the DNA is TGCGCCAGCAGCCAAGGCGGGGGAAAGACCCAGTACTTC.

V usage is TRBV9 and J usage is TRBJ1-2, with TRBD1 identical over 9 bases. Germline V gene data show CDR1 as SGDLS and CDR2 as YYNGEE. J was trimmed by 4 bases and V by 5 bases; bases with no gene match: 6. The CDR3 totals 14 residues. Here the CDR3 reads CASSADRGAYGYTF. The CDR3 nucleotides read TGTGCCAGCAGTGCCGACAGGGGGGCCTATGGCTACACCTTC.

The CDR3 DNA reads as TGTGCCAGCAGTTTATCTCTGGGGGGGAACACTGAAGCTTTCTTT. Amino acid sequence: CASSLSLGGNTEAFF. V is TRBV27 and J is TRBJ1-1; maybe TRBD1 (5 bases). Germline V gives CDR1 MNHEY, CDR2 SMNVEV (reference sequence). The CDR3 consists of 15 residues. Between the trimmed V and J ends, which lost 0 bases and 1 base, there was a span of 9 bases.

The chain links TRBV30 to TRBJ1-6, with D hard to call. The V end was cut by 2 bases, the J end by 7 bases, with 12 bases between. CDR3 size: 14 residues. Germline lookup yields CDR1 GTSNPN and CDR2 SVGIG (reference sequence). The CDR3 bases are TGTGCCTGGAGTCCCCTCGCCGGGAATTCACCCCTCCACTTT. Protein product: CAWSPLAGNSPLHF.

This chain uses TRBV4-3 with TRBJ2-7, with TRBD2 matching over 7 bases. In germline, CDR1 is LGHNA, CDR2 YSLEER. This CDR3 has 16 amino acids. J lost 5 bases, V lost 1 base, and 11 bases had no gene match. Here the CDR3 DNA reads TGCGCCAGCAGCCAAGGGGCCGACCTAGCGGCCCACGAGCAGTACTTC. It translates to CASSQGADLAAHEQYF.

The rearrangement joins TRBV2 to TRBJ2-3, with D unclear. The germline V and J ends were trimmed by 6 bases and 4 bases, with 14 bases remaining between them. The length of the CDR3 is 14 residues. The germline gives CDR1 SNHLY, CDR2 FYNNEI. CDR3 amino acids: CASSADSYSDTQYF. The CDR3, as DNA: TGTGCCAGCAGCGCAGACTCGTATTCAGATACGCAGTATTTT.

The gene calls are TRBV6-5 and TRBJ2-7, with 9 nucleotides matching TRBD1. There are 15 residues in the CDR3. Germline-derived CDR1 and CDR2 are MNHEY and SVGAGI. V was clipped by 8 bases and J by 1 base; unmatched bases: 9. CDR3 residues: CASSPRDRVSYEQYF. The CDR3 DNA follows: TGTGCCAGCTCACCCCGGGACAGGGTTTCCTACGAGCAGTACTTC.

CDR3 protein: CASSLTPGTGSAFF. The CDR3 DNA reads as TGTGCCAGCAGCTTAACCCCCGGGACAGGGAGCGCTTTCTTT. The rearrangement uses TRBV7-3 and TRBJ1-1; 9 positions agree with TRBD1. The V gene end was trimmed by 0 bases and the J gene end by 11 bases; junction bases not matched to a gene: 7. CDR1 is SGHTA and CDR2 is FQGTGA in the germline V gene. This CDR3 is built from 14 residues.

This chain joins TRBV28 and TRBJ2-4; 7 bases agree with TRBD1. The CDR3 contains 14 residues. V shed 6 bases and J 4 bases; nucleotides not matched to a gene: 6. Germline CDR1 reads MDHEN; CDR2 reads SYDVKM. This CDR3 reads CASSPPGQKNIQYF. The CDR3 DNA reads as TGTGCCAGCAGCCCACCGGGACAGAAAAACATTCAGTACTTC. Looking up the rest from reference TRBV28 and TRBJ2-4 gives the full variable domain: DVKVTQSSRYLVKRTGEKVFLECVQDMDHENMFWYRQDPGLGLRLIYFSYDVKMKEKGDIPEGYSVSREKKERFSLILESASTNQTSMYLCASSPPGQKNIQYFGAGTRLSVL.

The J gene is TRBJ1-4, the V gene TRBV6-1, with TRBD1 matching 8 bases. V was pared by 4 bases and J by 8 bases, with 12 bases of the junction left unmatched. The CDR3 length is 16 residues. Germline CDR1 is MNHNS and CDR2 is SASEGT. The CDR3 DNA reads TGTGCCAGCAGTGCCTCCCGGACAGGGATTTACGAAAAACTGTTTTTT. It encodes CASSASRTGIYEKLFF.

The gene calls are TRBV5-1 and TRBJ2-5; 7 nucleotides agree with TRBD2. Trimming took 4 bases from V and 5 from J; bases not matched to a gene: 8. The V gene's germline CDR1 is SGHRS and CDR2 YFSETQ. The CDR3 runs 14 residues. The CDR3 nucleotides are TGCGCCAGCAGCCCCCCGAGCGGGGCGGAGACCCAGTACTTC. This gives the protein CASSPPSGAETQYF.

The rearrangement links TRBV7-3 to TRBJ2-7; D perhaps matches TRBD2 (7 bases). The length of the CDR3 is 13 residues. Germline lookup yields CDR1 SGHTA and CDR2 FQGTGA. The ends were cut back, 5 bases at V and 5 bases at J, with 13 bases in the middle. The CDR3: CASSLVGGHEQYF. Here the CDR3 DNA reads TGTGCCAGCAGCCTCGTGGGGGGGCACGAGCAGTACTTC.